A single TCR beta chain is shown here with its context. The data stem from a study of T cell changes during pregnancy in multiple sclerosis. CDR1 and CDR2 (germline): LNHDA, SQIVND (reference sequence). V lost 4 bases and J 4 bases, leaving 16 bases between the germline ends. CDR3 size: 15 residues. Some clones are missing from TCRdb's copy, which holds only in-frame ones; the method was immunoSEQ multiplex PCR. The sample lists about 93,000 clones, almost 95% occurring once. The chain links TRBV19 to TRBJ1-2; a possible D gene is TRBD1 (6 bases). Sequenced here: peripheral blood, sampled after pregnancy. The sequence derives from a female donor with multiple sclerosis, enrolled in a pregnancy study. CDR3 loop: CASSNPTGSSYGYTF. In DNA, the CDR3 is TGTGCCAGTAGTAACCCCACAGGGTCCAGCTATGGCTACACCTTC.